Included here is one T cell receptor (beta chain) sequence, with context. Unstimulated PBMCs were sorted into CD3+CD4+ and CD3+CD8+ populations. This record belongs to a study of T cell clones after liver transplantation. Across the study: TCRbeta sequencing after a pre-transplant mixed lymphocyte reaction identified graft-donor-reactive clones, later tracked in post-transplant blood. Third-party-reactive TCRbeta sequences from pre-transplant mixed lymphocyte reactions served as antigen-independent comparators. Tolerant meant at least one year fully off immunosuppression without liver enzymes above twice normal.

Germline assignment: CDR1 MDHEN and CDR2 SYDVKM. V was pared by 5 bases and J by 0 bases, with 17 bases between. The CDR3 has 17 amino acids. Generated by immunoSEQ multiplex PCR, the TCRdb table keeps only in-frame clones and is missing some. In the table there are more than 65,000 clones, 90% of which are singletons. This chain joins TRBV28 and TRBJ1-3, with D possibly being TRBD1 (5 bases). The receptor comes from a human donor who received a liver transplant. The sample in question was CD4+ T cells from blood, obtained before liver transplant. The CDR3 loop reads CASSPRGHGSSGNTIYF. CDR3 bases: TGTGCCAGCAGTCCTAGGGGTCACGGCAGCTCTGGAAACACCATATATTTT.